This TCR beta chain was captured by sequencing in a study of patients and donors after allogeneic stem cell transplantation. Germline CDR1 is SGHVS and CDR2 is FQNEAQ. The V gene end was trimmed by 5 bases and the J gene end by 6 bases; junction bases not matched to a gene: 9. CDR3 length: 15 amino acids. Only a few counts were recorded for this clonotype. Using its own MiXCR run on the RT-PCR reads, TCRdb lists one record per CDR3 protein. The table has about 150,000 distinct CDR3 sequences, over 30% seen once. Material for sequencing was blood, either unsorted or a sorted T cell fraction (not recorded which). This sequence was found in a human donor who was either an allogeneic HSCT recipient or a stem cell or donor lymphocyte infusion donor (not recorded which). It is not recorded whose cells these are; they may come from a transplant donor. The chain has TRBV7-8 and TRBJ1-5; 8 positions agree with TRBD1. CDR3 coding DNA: TGTGCCAGCAGCGCCGGACAGGGAACGGGTCAGCCCCAGCATTTT. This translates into CASSAGQGTGQPQHF.